Listed here is a single T cell receptor (beta chain). Methods used by the authors: From reference gene primer amplification, estimates of nucleated cell counts were derived. Only in-frame clones appear in the TCRdb table, and some are missing; sequencing was by immunoSEQ multiplex PCR. Clonal size and the V and J genes are those of that table, whereas D and trimming came from the DNA. The sample includes some 150,000 clones, 70% to 90% of them seen just once. The data were taken from a study of blood T cell repertoires in COVID-19. Study-level information: PBMCs, B-cell-depleted T cells, or T cells provided the cDNA or gDNA that made up the material.

The junction had 9 bases not matched to a gene; V was cut back by 7 bases and J by 4 bases. CDR1 is LNHDA, CDR2 SQIVND, per germline (reference sequence). This CDR3 region has 14 residues. The TCR was taken from a woman in her 70s with acute or convalescent COVID-19. The sequencing sample was made of peripheral blood. The chain recombines TRBV19 with TRBJ1-1; 7 bases fit TRBD1. This chain's CDR3 is CASTPGQFLTEAFF. The CDR3 DNA reads TGTGCCAGTACCCCGGGACAGTTTCTCACTGAAGCTTTCTTT.